The 13 T cell receptor beta chains below come from one sample, sequenced in a study of blood T cell repertoires in COVID-19. Sequencing used immunoSEQ multiplex PCR; TCRdb keeps in-frame clones, though not all of them. The table has approximately 27,000 clones, about four fifths seen once. The sample comprised peripheral blood. All receptors come from a man aged 65-85 years with acute or convalescent COVID-19.

Points on this clone: The junction and the germline gene differ at one end; a read error may be behind it. In nucleotides, the CDR3 is TGTGCCAGCTCACCCCGGGACAGCGAAATTCACTTC. Its protein is CASSPRDSEIHF. This sequence joins TRBV18 and TRBJ2-5, with 7 bases aligning to TRBD1. Looked up from germline, CDR1 is KGHSH and CDR2 is LQKENI. The CDR3 loop spans 12 amino acids.

V and J are TRBV6-1 and TRBJ2-7, with 8 nucleotides matching TRBD1. J gave up 0 bases and V 3 bases, and 7 bases lay outside the gene matches. CDR1 and CDR2 from the germline V gene are MNHNS and SASEGT. This CDR3 has 16 residues. CDR3 nucleotides: TGTGCCAGCAGTGATCTCGGACAGGGAAACTCCTACGAGCAGTACTTC. It specifies CASSDLGQGNSYEQYF.

This clone occurred once. In nucleotides, the CDR3 is TGTGCCATCAGGGGAGGGGCGGGGGTCCCAGATGAGCAGTTCTTC. Protein product: CAIRGGAGVPDEQFF. V and J are TRBV10-3 and TRBJ2-1, with 7 bases lining up with TRBD2. Looked up from germline, CDR1 is ENHRY and CDR2 is SYGVKD. The CDR3 extends over 15 amino acids. Losses at the gene ends were 6 bases for V and 8 bases for J; bases not matched to a gene: 13.

This sequence joins TRBV7-2 and TRBJ1-3; no reliable D call. Germline CDR1 and CDR2: SGHTA and FQGNSA. The CDR3 has 15 amino acids. The V gene lost 3 bases and the J gene lost 2 bases, with 11 bases spanning the gap. The CDR3 region has the DNA TGTGCCAGCAGCTTGGGCGGGCTACCTGGAAACACCATATATTTT. Translation: CASSLGGLPGNTIYF.

V is TRBV29-1 and J is TRBJ2-3, with TRBD2 identical over 12 bases. The germline gives CDR1 SQVTM, CDR2 ANQGSEA. The J segment lost 4 bases and the V segment lost 5 bases, leaving 4 bases of the junction unmatched. The length of the CDR3 is 14 residues. Here the CDR3 reads CSVSTSGSADTQYF. The DNA of the CDR3 is TGCAGCGTTTCGACTAGCGGGAGCGCAGATACGCAGTATTTT.

This clone was counted once. The chain carries TRBV19 and TRBJ2-3, with TRBD1 matching 8 bases. The germline CDR1 and CDR2 sequences are LNHDA and SQIVND (reference sequence). Unmatched junction bases numbered 10, after V lost 10 bases and J lost 4 bases. The CDR3 runs 14 residues. CDR3 sequence reads: CATEDREFADTQYF. In nucleotides, the CDR3 is TGTGCCACCGAGGACAGGGAGTTTGCAGATACGCAGTATTTT.

This chain joins TRBV9 and TRBJ1-1; D is perhaps TRBD1 (6 bases). Trimming removed 4 bases from V and 8 bases from J, with 12 bases in between. This CDR3 comprises 12 residues. The germline CDR1 and CDR2 sequences are SGDLS and YYNGEE. CDR3 DNA: TGTGCCAGCAGCCCGTACCAGGGGGAAGCTTTCTTT. As protein: CASSPYQGEAFF.

The chain uses TRBV11-3 and TRBJ2-2; no definite D call. CDR1 is SGHNT, CDR2 YENEEA, per germline. The CDR3 is 13 residues long. V was cut by 1 base and J by 7 bases, with 7 bases left in between. The CDR3 loop reads CASSLASRGELFF. CDR3 in DNA: TGTGCCAGCAGCTTAGCTTCTCGCGGGGAGCTGTTTTTT.

The V gene is TRBV19, the J gene TRBJ1-1; 7 positions agree with TRBD1. The CDR3 extends over 14 amino acids. Looked up from germline, CDR1 is LNHDA and CDR2 is SQIVND (reference sequence). Trimming removed 7 bases from V and 1 base from J; junction bases left unmatched: 6. The CDR3 DNA reads TGTGCCAGTATGGGTAGACAGGGGAACACTGAAGCTTTCTTT. It translates to CASMGRQGNTEAFF. The variable domain in full, with the rest retrieved from reference TRBV19 and TRBJ1-1, is DGGITQSPKYLFRKEGQNVTLSCEQNLNHDAMYWYRQDPGQGLRLIYYSQIVNDFQKGDIAEGYSVSREKKESFPLTVTSAQKNPTAFYLCASMGRQGNTEAFFGQGTRLTVV.

The chain recombines TRBV7-9 with TRBJ1-4; D not resolved. The CDR3 has 15 amino acids. Germline lookup yields CDR1 SEHNR and CDR2 FQNEAQ (reference sequence). Trimming took 0 bases from V and 3 from J, leaving 8 bases between them. CDR3 protein: CASSLATGPNEKLFF. In DNA form, the CDR3 reads TGTGCCAGCAGCTTAGCTACGGGTCCTAATGAAAAACTGTTTTTT.

This chain uses TRBV6-5 with TRBJ1-3; no firm D call. The CDR3 has 13 residues. V lost 8 bases and J lost 4, with 12 bases in between. Germline CDR1 MNHEY, CDR2 SVGAGI. The DNA of the CDR3 is TGTGCCAGCCCCCCAGAGGCCGGAAACACCATATATTTT. Amino acid sequence: CASPPEAGNTIYF.

The V gene is TRBV3-1 (or the pseudogene TRBV3-2), the J gene TRBJ1-5; 9 bases agree with TRBD1. Germline CDR1 and CDR2: LGHDT and YNNKEL (reference sequence). The CDR3 is 14 amino acids. With 5 bases clipped from V and 6 bases from J, the junction kept 5 bases outside the gene matches. The CDR3 loop is CASSETGGLQPQHF. The CDR3, as DNA: TGTGCCAGCAGCGAAACAGGGGGCCTTCAGCCCCAGCATTTT.

V usage is TRBV7-2 and J usage is TRBJ2-5, with a tentative D call TRBD2 (6 bases). The CDR3 covers 14 residues. CDR1 SGHTA and CDR2 FQGNSA come from the germline V gene. The ends were cut back, 2 bases at V and 0 bases at J, with 7 bases in the middle. CDR3 amino acids: CASSLRTNQETQYF. DNA of the CDR3: TGTGCCAGCAGCTTACGGACTAACCAAGAGACCCAGTACTTC.